This T cell receptor beta chain was profiled in a study of Ad26.COV2.S vaccination and SARS-CoV-2 variants. About the research overall: Donor allocation was to the COV1001 Ad26.COV2.S trial arm.

The germline V and J ends were trimmed by 1 base and 3 bases, with 9 bases remaining between them. From germline, CDR1 is LNHNV and CDR2 YYDKDF (reference sequence). The CDR3 is 15 amino acids. Described treatment: about 20 received Ad26.COV2.S at low or high dose, single or two shots; 5 received placebo; per-sample allocation not given. Vaccine and placebo recipients were sampled on day 63 after the first injection. Libraries were prepared by immunoSEQ multiplex PCR; TCRdb keeps only in-frame clonotypes and omits some of them. Here the sample spans 400,000 to 500,000 clones, 75% to 90% being singletons.

The sequence came from a person between 18 and 65 years old who received the Ad26.COV2.S COVID-19 vaccine or a placebo. V usage is TRBV15 and J usage is TRBJ2-2; tentatively, D is TRBD1 (6 bases). The specimen was peripheral blood, collected in a trial of Ad26.COV2.S vaccine versus placebo. The CDR3 DNA reads TGTGCCACCAGCAGAGGGGACATCGACACCGGGGAGCTGTTTTTT. Its translation is CATSRGDIDTGELFF.